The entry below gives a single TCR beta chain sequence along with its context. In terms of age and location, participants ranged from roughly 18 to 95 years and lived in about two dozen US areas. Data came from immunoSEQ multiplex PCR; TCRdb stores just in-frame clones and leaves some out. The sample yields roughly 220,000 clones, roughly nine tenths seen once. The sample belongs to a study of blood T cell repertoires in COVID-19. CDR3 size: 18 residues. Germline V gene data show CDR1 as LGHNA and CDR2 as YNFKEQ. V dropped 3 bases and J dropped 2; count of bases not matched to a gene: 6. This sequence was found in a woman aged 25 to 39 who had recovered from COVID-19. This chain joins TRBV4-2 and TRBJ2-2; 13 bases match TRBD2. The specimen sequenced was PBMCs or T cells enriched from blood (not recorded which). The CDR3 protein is CASSQPGTSGTNTGELFF. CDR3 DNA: TGTGCCAGCAGCCAGCCCGGGACTAGCGGGACCAACACCGGGGAGCTGTTTTTT.